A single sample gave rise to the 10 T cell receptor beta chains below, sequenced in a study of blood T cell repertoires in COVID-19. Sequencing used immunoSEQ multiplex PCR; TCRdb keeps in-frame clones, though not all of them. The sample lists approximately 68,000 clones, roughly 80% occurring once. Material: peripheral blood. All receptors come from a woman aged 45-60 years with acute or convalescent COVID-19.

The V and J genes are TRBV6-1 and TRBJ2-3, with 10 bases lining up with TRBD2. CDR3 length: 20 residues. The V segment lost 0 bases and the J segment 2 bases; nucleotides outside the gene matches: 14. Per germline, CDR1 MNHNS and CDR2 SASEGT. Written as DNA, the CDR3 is TGTGCCAGCAGTGAAGCGCCCAGCGGGAGGGCCCTCGGGTCCACAGATACGCAGTATTTT. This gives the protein CASSEAPSGRALGSTDTQYF.

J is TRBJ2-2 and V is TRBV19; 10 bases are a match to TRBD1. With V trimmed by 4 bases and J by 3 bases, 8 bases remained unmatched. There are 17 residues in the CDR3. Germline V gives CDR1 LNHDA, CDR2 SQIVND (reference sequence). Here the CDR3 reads CASSRRQGARDTGELFF. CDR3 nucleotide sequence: TGTGCCAGTAGTAGGAGACAGGGGGCGCGCGACACCGGGGAGCTGTTTTTT.

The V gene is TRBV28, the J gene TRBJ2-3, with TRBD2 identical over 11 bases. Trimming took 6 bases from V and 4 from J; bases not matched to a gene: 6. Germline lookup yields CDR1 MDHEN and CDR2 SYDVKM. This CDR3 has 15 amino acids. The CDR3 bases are TGTGCCAGCAGCTTAGCGGGAGGGCCTTCAGATACGCAGTATTTT. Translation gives CASSLAGGPSDTQYF.

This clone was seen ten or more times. CDR3 bases: TGTGCCACCAGTGATTCTAGCCCGGGAGTTAACAATGAGCAGTTCTTC. This translates into CATSDSSPGVNNEQFF. The chain carries TRBV24-1 and TRBJ2-1; possibly TRBD2 for D (6 bases). Germline CDR1 and CDR2: KGHDR and SFDVKD. Trimming took off 2 bases at V and 5 bases at J, with 15 bases between the two ends. The CDR3 sequence is 16 residues long.

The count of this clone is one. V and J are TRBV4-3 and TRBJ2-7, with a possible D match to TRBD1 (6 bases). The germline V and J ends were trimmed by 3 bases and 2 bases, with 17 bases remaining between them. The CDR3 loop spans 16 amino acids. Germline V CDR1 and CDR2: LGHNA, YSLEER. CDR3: CASSQTVQGTTYEQYF. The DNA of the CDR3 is TGCGCCAGCAGCCAGACCGTACAGGGTACAACCTACGAGCAGTACTTC.

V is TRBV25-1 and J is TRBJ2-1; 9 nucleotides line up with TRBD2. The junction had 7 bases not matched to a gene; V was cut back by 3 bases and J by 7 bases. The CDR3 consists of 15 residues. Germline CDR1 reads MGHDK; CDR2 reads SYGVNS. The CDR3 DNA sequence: TGTGCCAGCAGTGATGCGGGAGGGCCACAGAATGAGCAGTTCTTC. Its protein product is CASSDAGGPQNEQFF.

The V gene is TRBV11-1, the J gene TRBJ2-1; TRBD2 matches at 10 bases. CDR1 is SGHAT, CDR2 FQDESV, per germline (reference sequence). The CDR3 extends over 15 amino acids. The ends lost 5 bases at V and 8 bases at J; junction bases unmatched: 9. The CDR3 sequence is CASSPGLAYEDEQFF. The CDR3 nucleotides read TGTGCCAGCAGCCCGGGACTAGCGTATGAGGATGAGCAGTTCTTC.

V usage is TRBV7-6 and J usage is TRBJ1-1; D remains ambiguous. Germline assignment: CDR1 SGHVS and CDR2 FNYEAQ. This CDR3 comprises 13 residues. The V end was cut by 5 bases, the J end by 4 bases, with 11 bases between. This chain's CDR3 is CASSRGMSTEAFF. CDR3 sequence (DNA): TGTGCCAGCAGCCGAGGGATGTCCACTGAAGCTTTCTTT. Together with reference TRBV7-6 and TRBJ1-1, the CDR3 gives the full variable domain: GAGVSQSPRYKVTKRGQDVALRCDPISGHVSLYWYRQALGQGPEFLTYFNYEAQQDKSGLPNDRFSAERPEGSISTLTIQRTEQRDSAMYRCASSRGMSTEAFFGQGTRLTVV.

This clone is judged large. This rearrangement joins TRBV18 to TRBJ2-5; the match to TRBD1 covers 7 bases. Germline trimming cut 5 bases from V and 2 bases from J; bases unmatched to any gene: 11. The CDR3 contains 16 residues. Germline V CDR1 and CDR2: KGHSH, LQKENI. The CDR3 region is CASSIGDRESQETQYF. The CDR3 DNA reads TGTGCCAGCTCAATTGGGGACAGAGAATCGCAAGAGACCCAGTACTTC.

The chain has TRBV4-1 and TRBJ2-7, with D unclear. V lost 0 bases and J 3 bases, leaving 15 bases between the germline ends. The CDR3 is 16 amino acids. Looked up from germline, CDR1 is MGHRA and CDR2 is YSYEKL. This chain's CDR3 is CASSQDPLQSHYEQYF. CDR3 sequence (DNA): TGCGCCAGCAGCCAAGATCCTTTACAGAGTCACTACGAGCAGTACTTC.